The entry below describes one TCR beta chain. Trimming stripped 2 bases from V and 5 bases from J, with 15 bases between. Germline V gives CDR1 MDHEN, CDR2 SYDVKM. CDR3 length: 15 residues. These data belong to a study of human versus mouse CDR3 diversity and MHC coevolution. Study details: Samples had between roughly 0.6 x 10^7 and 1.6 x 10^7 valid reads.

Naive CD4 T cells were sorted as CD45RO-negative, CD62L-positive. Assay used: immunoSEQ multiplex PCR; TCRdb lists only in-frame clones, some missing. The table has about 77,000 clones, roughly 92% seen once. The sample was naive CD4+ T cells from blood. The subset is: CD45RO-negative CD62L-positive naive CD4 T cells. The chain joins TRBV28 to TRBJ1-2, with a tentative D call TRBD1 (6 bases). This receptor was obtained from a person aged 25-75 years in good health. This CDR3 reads CASSLRQVKGYGYTF. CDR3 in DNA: TGTGCCAGCAGTTTACGACAGGTGAAAGGGTATGGCTACACCTTC.